This T cell receptor (beta chain) was captured by sequencing in a study of identical twins. Germline loops: CDR1 MNHNS, CDR2 SASEGT. Trimming took off 6 bases at V and 7 bases at J, with 13 bases between the two ends. CDR3 length equals 14 residues. Points on this clonotype: Its antigen is undetermined.

Healthy Caucasians alone served as donors. Overall study results and limits: It was possible that invariant MAIT and iNKT cells partly confounded the zero-insertion analyses.

Carrying unique molecular identifiers, the cDNA also gained a universal primer site through template switching. MiXCR, run by TCRdb on the 5' RACE reads, gives a single entry per CDR3 protein. The table lists about 890,000 distinct CDR3 sequences, about 12% of them singletons, with roughly 1.6% in the top ten. This sample also belongs to another study, concerning yellow fever vaccine responses in identical twins.

The sequence was obtained from a woman aged 18-29 years in good health. The specimen sequenced was PBMCs. The chain joins TRBV6-1 to TRBJ1-6; D is unresolved. In DNA, the CDR3 is TGTGCCAGCAGCCGGATAAAACCCAATTCACCCCTCCACTTT. Translation: CASSRIKPNSPLHF.